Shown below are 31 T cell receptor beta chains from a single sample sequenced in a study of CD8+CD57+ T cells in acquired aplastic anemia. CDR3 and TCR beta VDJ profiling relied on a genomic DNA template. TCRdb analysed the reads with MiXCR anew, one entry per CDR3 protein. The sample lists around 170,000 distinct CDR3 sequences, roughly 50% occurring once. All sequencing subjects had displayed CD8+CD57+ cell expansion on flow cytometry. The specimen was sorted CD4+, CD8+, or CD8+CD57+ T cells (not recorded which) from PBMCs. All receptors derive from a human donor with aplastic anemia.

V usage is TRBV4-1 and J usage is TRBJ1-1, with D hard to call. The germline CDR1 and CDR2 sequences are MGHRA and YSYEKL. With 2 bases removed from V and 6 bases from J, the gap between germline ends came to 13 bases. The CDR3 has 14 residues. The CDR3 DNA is TGCGCCAGCAGCCAACCCAGGAGAGGATCTGAAGCTTTCTTT. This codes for CASSQPRRGSEAFF.

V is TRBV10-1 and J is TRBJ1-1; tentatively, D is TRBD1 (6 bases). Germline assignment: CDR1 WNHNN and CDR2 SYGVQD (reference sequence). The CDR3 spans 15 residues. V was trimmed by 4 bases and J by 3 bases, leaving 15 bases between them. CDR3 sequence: CASSGGGGADTEAFF. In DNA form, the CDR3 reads TGCGCCAGCAGTGGAGGTGGGGGGGCGGACACTGAAGCTTTCTTT.

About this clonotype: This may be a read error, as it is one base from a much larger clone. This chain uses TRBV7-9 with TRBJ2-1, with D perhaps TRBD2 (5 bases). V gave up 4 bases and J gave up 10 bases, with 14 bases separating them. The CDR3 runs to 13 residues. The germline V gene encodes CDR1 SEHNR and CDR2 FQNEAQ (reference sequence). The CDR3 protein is CASSSGGPEEQFF. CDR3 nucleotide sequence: TGTGCCAGCAGCTCTGGAGGTCCCGAGGAGCAGTTCTTC.

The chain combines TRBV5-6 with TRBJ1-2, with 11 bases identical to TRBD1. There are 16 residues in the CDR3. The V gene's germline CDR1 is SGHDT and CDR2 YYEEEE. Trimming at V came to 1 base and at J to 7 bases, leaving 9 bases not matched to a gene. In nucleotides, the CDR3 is TGTGCCAGCAGCTTGCCAATGGACAGGGGGCGGGTTGGCTACACCTTC. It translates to CASSLPMDRGRVGYTF.

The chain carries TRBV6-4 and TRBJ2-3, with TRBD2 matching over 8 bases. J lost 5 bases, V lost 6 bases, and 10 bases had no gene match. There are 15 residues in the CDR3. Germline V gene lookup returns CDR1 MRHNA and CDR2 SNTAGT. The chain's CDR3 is CASSFRAGGEDTQYF. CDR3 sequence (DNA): TGTGCCAGCAGCTTTCGGGCGGGGGGCGAAGATACGCAGTATTTT.

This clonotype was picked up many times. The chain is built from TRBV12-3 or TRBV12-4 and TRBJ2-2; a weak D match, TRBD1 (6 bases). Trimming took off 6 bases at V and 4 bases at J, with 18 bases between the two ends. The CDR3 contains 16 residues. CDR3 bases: TGTGCCAGCAGCCCGACGGCACAGGGTTCCACCGGGGAGCTGTTTTTT. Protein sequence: CASSPTAQGSTGELFF.

Here the CDR3 reads CAISPGQGSGANVLTF. The CDR3 DNA sequence: TGTGCCATCAGTCCGGGACAGGGTTCCGGGGCCAACGTCCTGACTTTC. The chain carries TRBV10-3 and TRBJ2-6; 9 bases align to TRBD1. V lost 5 bases, J lost 4 bases, and 6 bases stayed unmatched. Germline CDR1 is ENHRY and CDR2 is SYGVKD. The CDR3 is 16 amino acids.

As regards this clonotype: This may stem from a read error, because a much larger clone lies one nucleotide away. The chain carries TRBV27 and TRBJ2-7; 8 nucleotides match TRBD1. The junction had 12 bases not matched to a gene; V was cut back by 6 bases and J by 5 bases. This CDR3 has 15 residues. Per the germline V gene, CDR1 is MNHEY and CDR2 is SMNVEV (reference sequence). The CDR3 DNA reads TGTGCCAGCAGCCCCGACAGGGGAGGTGTCCACGAGCAGTACGTC. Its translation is CASSPDRGGVHEQYV.

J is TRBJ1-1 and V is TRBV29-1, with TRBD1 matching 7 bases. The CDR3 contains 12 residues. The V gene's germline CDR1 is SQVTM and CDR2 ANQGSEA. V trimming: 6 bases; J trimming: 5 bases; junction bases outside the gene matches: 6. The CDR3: CSVTGIGTEAFF. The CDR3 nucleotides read TGCAGCGTGACAGGGATTGGGACTGAAGCTTTCTTT.

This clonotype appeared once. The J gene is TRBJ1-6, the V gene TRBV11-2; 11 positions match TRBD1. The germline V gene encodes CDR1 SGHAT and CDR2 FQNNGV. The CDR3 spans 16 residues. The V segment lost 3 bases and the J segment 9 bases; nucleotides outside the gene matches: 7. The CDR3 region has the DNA TGTGCCAGCAGCTTGCGGGGAGGGACAGGGGGTTCACCCCTCCACTTT. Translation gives CASSLRGGTGGSPLHF.

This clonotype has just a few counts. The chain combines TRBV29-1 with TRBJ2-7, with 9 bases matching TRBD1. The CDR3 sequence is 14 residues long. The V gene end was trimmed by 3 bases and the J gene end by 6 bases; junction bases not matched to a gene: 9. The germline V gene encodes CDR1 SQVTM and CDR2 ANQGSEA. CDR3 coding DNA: TGCAGCGTTGATAGGGGGGGACAGGGCCTCGAGCAGTACTTC. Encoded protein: CSVDRGGQGLEQYF.

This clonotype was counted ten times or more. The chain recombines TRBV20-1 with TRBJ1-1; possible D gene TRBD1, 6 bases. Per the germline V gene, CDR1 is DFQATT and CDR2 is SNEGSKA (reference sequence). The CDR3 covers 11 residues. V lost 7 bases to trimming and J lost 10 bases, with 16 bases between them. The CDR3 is CSVRTARGAFF. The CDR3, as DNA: TGCAGTGTTAGGACAGCCAGGGGAGCTTTCTTT.

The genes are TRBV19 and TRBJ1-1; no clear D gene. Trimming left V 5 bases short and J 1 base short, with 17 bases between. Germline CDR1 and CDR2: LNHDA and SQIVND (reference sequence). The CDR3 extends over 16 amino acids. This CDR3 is CASSFSTFGRNTEAFF. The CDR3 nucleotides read TGTGCCAGTAGTTTTTCTACCTTCGGGAGGAACACTGAAGCTTTCTTT.

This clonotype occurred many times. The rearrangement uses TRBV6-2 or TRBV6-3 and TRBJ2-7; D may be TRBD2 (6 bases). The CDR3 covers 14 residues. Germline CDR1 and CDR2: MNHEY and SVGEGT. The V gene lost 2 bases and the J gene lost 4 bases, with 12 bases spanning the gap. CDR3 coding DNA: TGTGCCAGCAGTTACGGCGGGGCTAATTACGAGCAGTACGTC. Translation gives CASSYGGANYEQYV.

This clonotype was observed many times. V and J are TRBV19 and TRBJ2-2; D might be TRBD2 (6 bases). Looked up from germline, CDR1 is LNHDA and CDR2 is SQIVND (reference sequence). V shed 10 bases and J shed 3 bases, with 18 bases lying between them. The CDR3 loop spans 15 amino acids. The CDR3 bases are TGTGCCACCCAAAGGAGGGTGAGGGACACCGGGGAGCTGTTTTTT. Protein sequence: CATQRRVRDTGELFF.

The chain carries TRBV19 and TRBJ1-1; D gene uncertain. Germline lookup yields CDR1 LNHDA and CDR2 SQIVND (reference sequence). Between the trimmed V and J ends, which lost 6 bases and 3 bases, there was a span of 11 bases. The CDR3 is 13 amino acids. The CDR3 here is CASSKPWDTEAFF. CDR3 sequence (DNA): TGTGCCAGTAGCAAACCCTGGGACACTGAAGCTTTCTTT.

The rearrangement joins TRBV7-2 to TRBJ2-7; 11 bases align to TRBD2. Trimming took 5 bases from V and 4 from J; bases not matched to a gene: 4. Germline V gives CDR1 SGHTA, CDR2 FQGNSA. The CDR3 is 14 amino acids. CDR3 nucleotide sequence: TGTGCCAGCAGCATTAGCGGGGGGGGATACGAGCAGTACTTC. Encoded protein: CASSISGGGYEQYF.

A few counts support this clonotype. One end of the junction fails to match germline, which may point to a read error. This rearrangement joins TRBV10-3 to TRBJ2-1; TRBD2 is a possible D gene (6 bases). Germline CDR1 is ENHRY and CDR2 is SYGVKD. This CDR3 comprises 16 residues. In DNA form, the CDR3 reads TGTGCCAGCAGTTTAAAAGGAGGCGGGGCCTACAATGAGCAGTTCTTC. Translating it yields CASSLKGGGAYNEQFF.

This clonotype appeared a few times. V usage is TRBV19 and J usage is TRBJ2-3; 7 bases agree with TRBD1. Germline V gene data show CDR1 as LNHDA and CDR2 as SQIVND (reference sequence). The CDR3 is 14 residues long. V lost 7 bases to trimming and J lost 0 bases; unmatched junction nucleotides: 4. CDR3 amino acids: CASKQGLSTDTQYF. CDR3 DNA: TGTGCCAGTAAACAGGGGCTAAGCACAGATACGCAGTATTTT.

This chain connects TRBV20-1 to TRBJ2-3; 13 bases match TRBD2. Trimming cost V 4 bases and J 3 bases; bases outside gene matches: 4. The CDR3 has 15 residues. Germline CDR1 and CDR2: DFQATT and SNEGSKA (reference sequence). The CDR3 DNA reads TGCAGTGCTACCCGACTAGCGGGAGGTACAGATACGCAGTATTTT. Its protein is CSATRLAGGTDTQYF.

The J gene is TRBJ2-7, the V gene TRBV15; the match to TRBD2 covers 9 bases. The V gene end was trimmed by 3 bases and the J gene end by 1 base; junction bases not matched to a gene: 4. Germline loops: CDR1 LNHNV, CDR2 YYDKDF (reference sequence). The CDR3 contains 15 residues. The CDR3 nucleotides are TGTGCCACCAGCAGCGGGGCGGGAGGGTCCTACGAGCAGTACTTC. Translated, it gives CATSSGAGGSYEQYF.

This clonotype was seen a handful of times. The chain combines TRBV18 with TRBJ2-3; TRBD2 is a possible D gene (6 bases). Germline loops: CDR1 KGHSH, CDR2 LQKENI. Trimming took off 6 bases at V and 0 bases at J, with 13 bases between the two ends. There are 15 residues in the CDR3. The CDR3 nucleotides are TGTGCCAGCTCGCCGGAGGGCCTCAGCACAGATACGCAGTATTTT. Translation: CASSPEGLSTDTQYF.

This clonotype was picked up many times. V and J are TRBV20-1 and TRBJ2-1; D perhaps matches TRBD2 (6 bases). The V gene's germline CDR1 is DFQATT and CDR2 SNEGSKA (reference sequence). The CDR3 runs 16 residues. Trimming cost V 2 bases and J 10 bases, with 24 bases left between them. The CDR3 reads CSARSTTGTAGVEQFF. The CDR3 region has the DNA TGCAGTGCTAGAAGTACGACCGGGACTGCCGGAGTCGAGCAGTTCTTC.

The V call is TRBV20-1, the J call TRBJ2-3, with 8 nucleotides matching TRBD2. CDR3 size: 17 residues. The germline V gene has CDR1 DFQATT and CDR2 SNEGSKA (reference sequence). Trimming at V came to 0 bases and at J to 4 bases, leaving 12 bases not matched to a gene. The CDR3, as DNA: TGCAGTGCTAGAGATCCTCGGGGAAGCGGGGGTGCAGATACGCAGTATTTT. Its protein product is CSARDPRGSGGADTQYF.

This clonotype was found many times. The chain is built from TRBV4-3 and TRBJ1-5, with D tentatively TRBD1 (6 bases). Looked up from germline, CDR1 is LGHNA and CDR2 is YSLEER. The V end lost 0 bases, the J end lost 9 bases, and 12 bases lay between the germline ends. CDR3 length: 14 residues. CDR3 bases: TGCGCCAGCAGCCAAGAAGGGGGATTAGGGCCCCAGCATTTT. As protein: CASSQEGGLGPQHF.

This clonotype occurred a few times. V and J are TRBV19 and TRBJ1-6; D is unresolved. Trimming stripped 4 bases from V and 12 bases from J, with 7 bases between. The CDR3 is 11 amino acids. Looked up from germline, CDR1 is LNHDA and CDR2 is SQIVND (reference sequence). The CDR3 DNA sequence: TGTGCCAGTAGTACCATCCGACCCCTCCACTTT. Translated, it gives CASSTIRPLHF.

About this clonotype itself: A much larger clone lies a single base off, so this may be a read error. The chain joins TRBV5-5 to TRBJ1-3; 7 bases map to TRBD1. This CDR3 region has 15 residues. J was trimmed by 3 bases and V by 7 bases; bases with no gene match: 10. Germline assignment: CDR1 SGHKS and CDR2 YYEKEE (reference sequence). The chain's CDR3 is CASGATGISGNTIYF. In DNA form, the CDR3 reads TGTGCCAGCGGAGCGACAGGGATAAGTGGAAACACCATATATTTT.

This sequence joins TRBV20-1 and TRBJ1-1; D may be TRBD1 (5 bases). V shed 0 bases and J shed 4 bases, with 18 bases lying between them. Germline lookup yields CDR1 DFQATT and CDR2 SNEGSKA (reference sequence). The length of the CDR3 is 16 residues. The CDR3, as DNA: TGCAGTGCTAGAGAAAAGTACAGGTCTGTCGGCACTGAAGCTTTCTTT. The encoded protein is CSAREKYRSVGTEAFF.

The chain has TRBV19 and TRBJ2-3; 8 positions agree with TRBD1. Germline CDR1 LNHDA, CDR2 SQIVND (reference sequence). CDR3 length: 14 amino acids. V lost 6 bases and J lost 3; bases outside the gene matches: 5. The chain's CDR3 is CASRPGTGTDTQYF. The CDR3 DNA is TGTGCCAGTAGACCCGGGACAGGTACAGATACGCAGTATTTT.

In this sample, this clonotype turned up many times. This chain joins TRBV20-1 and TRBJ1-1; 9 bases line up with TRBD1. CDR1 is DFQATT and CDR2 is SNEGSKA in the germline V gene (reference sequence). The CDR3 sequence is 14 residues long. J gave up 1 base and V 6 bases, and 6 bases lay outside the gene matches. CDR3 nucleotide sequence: TGCAGTGCCGAGGACAGGGGAAAGAACACTGAAGCTTTCTTT. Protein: CSAEDRGKNTEAFF.

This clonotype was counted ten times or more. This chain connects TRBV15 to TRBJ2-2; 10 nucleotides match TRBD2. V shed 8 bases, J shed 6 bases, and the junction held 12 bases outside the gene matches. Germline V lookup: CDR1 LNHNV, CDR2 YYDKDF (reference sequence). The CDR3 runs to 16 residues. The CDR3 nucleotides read TGTGCCACCTCTGTTGCTAGCGGGAGAAGGGCCGGGGAGCTGTTTTTT. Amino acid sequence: CATSVASGRRAGELFF.